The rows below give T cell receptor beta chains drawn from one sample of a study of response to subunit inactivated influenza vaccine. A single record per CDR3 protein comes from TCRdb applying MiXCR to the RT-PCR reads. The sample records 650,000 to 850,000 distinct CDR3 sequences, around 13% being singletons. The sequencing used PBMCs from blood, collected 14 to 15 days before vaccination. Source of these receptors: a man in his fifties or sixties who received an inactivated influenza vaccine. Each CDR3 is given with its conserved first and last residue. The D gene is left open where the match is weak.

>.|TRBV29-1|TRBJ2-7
CSARRGSETYEQYF
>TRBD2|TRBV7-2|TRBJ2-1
CASRPQVGLAENEQFF
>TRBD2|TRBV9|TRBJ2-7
CASSSGLAGASYEQYF
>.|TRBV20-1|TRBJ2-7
CSARDLGFYEQYF
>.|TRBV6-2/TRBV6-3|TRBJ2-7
CASSPFEGKFGEQYF
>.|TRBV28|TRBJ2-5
CASRSRPQSRPSQETQYF
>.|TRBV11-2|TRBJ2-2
CASSLGPVGTPNTGELFF
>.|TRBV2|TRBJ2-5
CASSEALRADGKTQYF
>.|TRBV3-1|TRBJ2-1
CASSHDSSNEQFF
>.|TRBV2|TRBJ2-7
CASSQNRDGSEQYF
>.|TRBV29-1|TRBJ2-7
CSVGLGYEQYF
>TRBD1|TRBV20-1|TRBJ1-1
CSASRGRLITEAFF
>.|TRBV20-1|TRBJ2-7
CSARPDTRGGRVYEQYF
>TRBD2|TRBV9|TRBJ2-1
CASSINRGGRGYNEQFF
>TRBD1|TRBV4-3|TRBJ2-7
CASSPNRQGTYEQYF
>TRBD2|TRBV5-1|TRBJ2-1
CASSFSGGPYNEQFF
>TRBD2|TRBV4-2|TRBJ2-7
CASSQGGSLSSYEQYF
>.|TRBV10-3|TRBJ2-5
CAITRGQETQYF
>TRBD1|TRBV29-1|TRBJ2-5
CSIGTGVTQYF
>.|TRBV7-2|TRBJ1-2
CASSHRTEGYGYTF
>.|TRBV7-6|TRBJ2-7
CASSTTESSYEQYF
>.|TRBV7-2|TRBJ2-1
CASSPLLNEQFF
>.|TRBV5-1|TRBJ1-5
CASSLIPGNQPQHF
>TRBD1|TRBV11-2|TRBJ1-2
CASSSLRTGWGNYGYTF
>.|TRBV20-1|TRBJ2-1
CSANLNSYNEQFF
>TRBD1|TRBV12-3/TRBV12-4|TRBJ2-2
CASRTGDLSTGELFF
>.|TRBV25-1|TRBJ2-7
CASSDFSRGSYEQYF
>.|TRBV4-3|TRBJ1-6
CASSQDHTGVGSPLHF
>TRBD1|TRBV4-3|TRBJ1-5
CASSQDTGQGVQPQHF
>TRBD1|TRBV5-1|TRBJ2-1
CASSFRTGGSGEQFF
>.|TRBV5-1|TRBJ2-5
CASSPGTVQETQYF